The T cell receptor (beta chain) described here comes from a study of patients and donors after allogeneic stem cell transplantation (dated by TCRdb to 2020 to 2021). Here V drops 4 bases and J drops 6 bases, and the junction holds 9 bases not matched to any gene. The CDR3 runs 15 residues from the cysteine to the phenylalanine. The read is trimmed to its CDR3 DNA, 45 bases read in frame from base 1. Library preparation used RT-PCR. The sample was run on a NextSeq 550. In TCRdb, the public reads were trimmed at Q25 with fastp and aligned with MiXCR, with productive beta chains retained. Each CDR3 protein appears once, grouped with its most common genes and DNA. For this sample the table gives under 200,000 distinct CDR3 sequences, of which nearly 25% were detected only once. The ten largest make up 20% to 30% of the sample. Regarding this clonotype: The antigen it binds to is not known. Per-base qualities were not stored, and no clone one base away is much larger.

Recombination connected TRBV12-3 or TRBV12-4 to TRBJ2-7, and 10 junction bases match TRBD2. Sequenced: blood, either unsorted or a sorted T cell fraction (not recorded which). The clonotype was recovered from a human donor who was either an allogeneic HSCT recipient or a stem cell or donor lymphocyte infusion donor (not recorded which). It is not recorded whose cells these are; they may come from a transplant donor. The nucleotides are TGTGCCAGCAGTTCCACGGTAGCGGGGGGTGGCGAGCAGTACTTC. Its coded protein is CASSSTVAGGGEQYF.